This record looks at one T cell receptor beta chain sequence and its context. Since the CDR3 does not end with the conserved phenylalanine or tryptophan, this likely comes from a read error. This sample was taken from a study of multiple sclerosis patients with progressive multifocal leukoencephalopathy. Time point indicated: before natalizumab initiation. Clones were read by immunoSEQ multiplex PCR, and TCRdb kept only the in-frame ones, dropping some. Among fewer than 40,000 clones listed, approximately 91% were seen once. The clonotype comes from a human donor with multiple sclerosis. Sequenced: PBMCs.

The CDR3 DNA is TGTGCCTGGAACCCTAGTCCGACCTACGAGCAGTACCTC. It yields the protein CAWNPSPTYEQYL. The chain employs TRBV30 and TRBJ2-7; D ambiguous. Trimming removed 4 bases from V and 2 bases from J, with 12 bases in between. The CDR3 runs to 13 residues. The germline CDR1 and CDR2 sequences are GTSNPN and SVGIG (reference sequence).